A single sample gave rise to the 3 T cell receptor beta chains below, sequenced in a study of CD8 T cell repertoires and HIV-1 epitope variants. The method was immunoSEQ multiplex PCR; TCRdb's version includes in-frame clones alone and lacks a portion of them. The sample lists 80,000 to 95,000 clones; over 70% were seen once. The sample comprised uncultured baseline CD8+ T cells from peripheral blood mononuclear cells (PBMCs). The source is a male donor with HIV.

The CDR3 sequence: CASSPTSGKDTDTQYF. As DNA, the CDR3 is TGTGCCAGCAGCCCCACTAGCGGGAAAGATACAGATACGCAGTATTTT. The chain has TRBV11-2 and TRBJ2-3; 10 nucleotides match TRBD2. The germline gives CDR1 SGHAT, CDR2 FQNNGV. V lost 5 bases and J lost 3; bases outside the gene matches: 8. This CDR3 region has 16 residues. The variable domain in full, completed from reference TRBV11-2 and TRBJ2-3, reads EAGVAQSPRYKIIEKRQSVAFWCNPISGHATLYWYQQILGQGPKLLIQFQNNGVVDDSQLPKDRFSAERLKGVDSTLKIQPAKLEDSAVYLCASSPTSGKDTDTQYFGPGTRLTVL.

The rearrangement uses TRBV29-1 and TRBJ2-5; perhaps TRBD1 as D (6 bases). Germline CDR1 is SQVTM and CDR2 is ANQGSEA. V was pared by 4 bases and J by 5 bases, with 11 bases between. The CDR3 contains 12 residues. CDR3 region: CSVGPQGETQYF. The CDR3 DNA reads TGCAGCGTTGGGCCCCAGGGGGAGACCCAGTACTTC. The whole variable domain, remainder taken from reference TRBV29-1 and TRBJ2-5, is SAVISQKPSRDICQRGTSLTIQCQVDSQVTMMFWYRQQPGQSLTLIATANQGSEATYESGFVIDKFPISRPNLTFSTLTVSNMSPEDSSIYLCSVGPQGETQYFGPGTRLLVL.

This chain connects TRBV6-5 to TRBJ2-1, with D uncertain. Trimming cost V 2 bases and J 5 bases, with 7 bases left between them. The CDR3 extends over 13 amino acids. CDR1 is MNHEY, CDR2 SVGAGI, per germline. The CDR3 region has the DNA TGTGCCAGCAGTTACAACTCAAACAATGAGCAGTTCTTC. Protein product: CASSYNSNNEQFF.